Listed below are T cell receptor beta chains from one sample, sequenced in a study of blood T cell repertoires in COVID-19. Profiling relied on immunoSEQ multiplex PCR, and the TCRdb table lists in-frame clones only, not all of them. The table lists tens of thousands of clones, about 74% of them singletons. Sequenced material: peripheral blood. These receptors were obtained from a man in his 70s with COVID-19, enrolled during active disease. Both conserved end residues are part of each CDR3. D genes are given only for firm matches. Rows may omit the clone size; those that give it use once, few, many or a size class.

DNA | CDR3 | size | V | D | J
TGTGCCAGCAGCCGCTCCAGAGGAAATCAGCCCCAGCATTTT | CASSRSRGNQPQHF | NA | TRBV2 | NA | TRBJ1-5
TGTGCCAGCAGCCTCATCAGGGGGACTCCTGATGTAGATGAGCAGTTCTTC | CASSLIRGTPDVDEQFF | NA | TRBV14 | NA | TRBJ2-1
TGCGCCAGCAGTGAGTCAGTGGCTTATAGCAATCAGCCCCAGCATTTT | CASSESVAYSNQPQHF | few | TRBV10-2 | NA | TRBJ1-5
TGTGCCAGCAGCGTAGTCTCTCGGGGGGACTATGGCTACACCTTC | CASSVVSRGDYGYTF | NA | TRBV9 | NA | TRBJ1-2
TGTGCCAGCAGTGGGCGTGTGAGCCGAATAAACACCGGGGAGCTGTTTTTT | CASSGRVSRINTGELFF | NA | TRBV28 | NA | TRBJ2-2
TGTGCCAGCAGTCAGGGGATAGGTGAAGCTTTCTTT | CASSQGIGEAFF | NA | TRBV3-1/TRBV3-2 | NA | TRBJ1-1
TGTGCCTGGAGTCATCTGGGACAGGGCGTCACTGAAGCTTTCTTT | CAWSHLGQGVTEAFF | NA | TRBV30 | TRBD1 | TRBJ1-1
TGTGCCAGCAGCCCCAATGAGCGGAAAAACATTCAGTACTTC | CASSPNERKNIQYF | NA | TRBV7-2 | NA | TRBJ2-4
TGTGCCAGCAGACCTTTCTCGGGACAGTCCAATAATTCACCCCTCCACTTT | CASRPFSGQSNNSPLHF | once | TRBV27 | TRBD1 | TRBJ1-6
TGTGCCACCAGCGAGGGACATCCCCGACGGAGCACAGATACGCAGTATTTT | CATSEGHPRRSTDTQYF | NA | TRBV24-1 | NA | TRBJ2-3
TGTGCCAGCAGCGTAAGACGGGCTAACTATGGCTACACCTTC | CASSVRRANYGYTF | NA | TRBV11-2 | NA | TRBJ1-2
TGTGCCAGCAGCTTATCCATCACTAATGAAAAACTGTTTTTT | CASSLSITNEKLFF | NA | TRBV7-2 | NA | TRBJ1-4
TGTGCCTGGGGCCTTATTAATAGCAATCAGCCCCAGCATTTT | CAWGLINSNQPQHF | NA | TRBV30 | NA | TRBJ1-5
TGCAGCGTGGGACTAGCCTGGGACTACAATGAGCAGTTCTTC | CSVGLAWDYNEQFF | few | TRBV29-1 | TRBD2 | TRBJ2-1
TGTGCCAGCAGTTCCCTAGGATCTGGGGCCAACGTCCTGACTTTC | CASSSLGSGANVLTF | medium-sized | TRBV27 | NA | TRBJ2-6
TGTGCCAGCAGCTTAGGTGGGACAGGGCTTAATAGCAATCAGCCCCAGCATTTT | CASSLGGTGLNSNQPQHF | NA | TRBV7-9 | TRBD1 | TRBJ1-5
TGTGCCAGCAGCCAGACCACAGGGGGCGCAAATCAGCCCCAGCATTTT | CASSQTTGGANQPQHF | NA | TRBV3-1/TRBV3-2 | TRBD1 | TRBJ1-5
TGTGCCAGCAGCTTGACCACTAGCGGGAACTTCGAGAATGAGCAGTTCTTC | CASSLTTSGNFENEQFF | NA | TRBV7-9 | TRBD2 | TRBJ2-1
TGTGCCAGCATTGACAGGGGGCGTTCTGTTGATGAGCAGTTCTTC | CASIDRGRSVDEQFF | NA | TRBV2 | TRBD1 | TRBJ2-1
TGTGCCAGCAGCGACTCGGGACACAACTATGGCTACACCTTC | CASSDSGHNYGYTF | NA | TRBV5-4 | NA | TRBJ1-2
TGCGCCAGCAGAGGGGCGTTAGGATTAGGTAATCAGCCCCAGCATTTT | CASRGALGLGNQPQHF | many | TRBV10-1 | NA | TRBJ1-5
TGTGCCAGCAGCCTACGGACAGGGGGGAACTATGGCTACACCTTC | CASSLRTGGNYGYTF | few | TRBV5-8 | TRBD1 | TRBJ1-2
TGTGCCAGCAGCACAACGAGCAATCAGCCCCAGCATTTT | CASSTTSNQPQHF | once | TRBV11-1 | NA | TRBJ1-5
TGCGCCAGCAGCCAAGATTTGAGGCCGGATGGCTACACCTTC | CASSQDLRPDGYTF | NA | TRBV4-3 | NA | TRBJ1-2
TGTGCCATCAGTGAGTGGACCGGAAGGGGTCCTGGAAACACCATATATTTT | CAISEWTGRGPGNTIYF | NA | TRBV10-3 | NA | TRBJ1-3
TGTGCCAGCAGCTTGCAGGGGGTGGCAGATACGCAGTATTTT | CASSLQGVADTQYF | NA | TRBV7-2 | TRBD1 | TRBJ2-3
TGCAGCGGCCAGGCGGGGTGGGGAATGAACACTGAAGCTTTCTTT | CSGQAGWGMNTEAFF | few | TRBV29-1 | NA | TRBJ1-1
TGTGCCAGCAGCGATCCCCGGTCCCCAAAGGACAGGGGGCTTAATAATTCACCCCTCCACTTT | CASSDPRSPKDRGLNNSPLHF | NA | TRBV7-3 | TRBD1 | TRBJ1-6
TGCAGTGCTAGTGACGGCGGCACCTACGAGCAGTACTTC | CSASDGGTYEQYF | NA | TRBV20-1 | NA | TRBJ2-7
TGCAGTGCCCCGGACAGGGCCGGCTACACCTTC | CSAPDRAGYTF | NA | TRBV20-1 | TRBD1 | TRBJ1-2
TGTGCCACCAGTGGGGACAGGAACAATGAGCAGTTCTTC | CATSGDRNNEQFF | few | TRBV24-1 | TRBD1 | TRBJ2-1
TGTGCCAGCAGCTTCGGGGAGGGGTCGAGTCAGCCCCAGCATTTT | CASSFGEGSSQPQHF | NA | TRBV7-3 | NA | TRBJ1-5
TGTGCCAGCAGGCTACAGGGGGGAATTGACTACACCTTC | CASRLQGGIDYTF | NA | TRBV5-4 | TRBD1 | TRBJ1-2
TGCGCCAGCAGCGAGAGACTAGCGGGAGGTGGAGATACGCAGTATTTT | CASSERLAGGGDTQYF | once | TRBV5-1 | TRBD2 | TRBJ2-3
TGTGCCAGCTCACCACCGGATCTTGGGGGCGATCAGCCCCAGCATTTT | CASSPPDLGGDQPQHF | NA | TRBV18 | NA | TRBJ1-5
TGTGCCAGCAGCTTAGACTTGGCGGGAGAGGGAGATACGCAGTATTTT | CASSLDLAGEGDTQYF | NA | TRBV7-6 | TRBD2 | TRBJ2-3